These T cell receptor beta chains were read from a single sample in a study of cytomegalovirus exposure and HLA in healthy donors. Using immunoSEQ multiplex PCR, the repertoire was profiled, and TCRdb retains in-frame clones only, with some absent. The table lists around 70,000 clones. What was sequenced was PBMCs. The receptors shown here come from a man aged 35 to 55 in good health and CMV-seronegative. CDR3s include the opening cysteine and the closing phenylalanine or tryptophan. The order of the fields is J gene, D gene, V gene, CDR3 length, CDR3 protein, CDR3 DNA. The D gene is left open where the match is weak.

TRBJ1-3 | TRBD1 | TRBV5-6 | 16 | CASSLGQGAKGNTIYF | TGTGCCAGCAGCTTGGGCCAGGGGGCGAAGGGAAACACCATATATTTT
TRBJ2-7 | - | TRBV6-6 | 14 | CASRSVSMNIEQYF | TGTGCCAGCAGATCAGTGTCGATGAATATCGAGCAGTACTTC
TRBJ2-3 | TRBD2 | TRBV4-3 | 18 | CASSLEPVAGGFTDTQYF | TGCGCCAGCAGCCTTGAGCCCGTAGCGGGGGGATTCACAGATACGCAGTATTTT
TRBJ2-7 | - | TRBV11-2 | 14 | CASSSGLTAYEQYF | TGTGCCAGCAGCTCAGGACTAACTGCCTACGAGCAGTACTTC
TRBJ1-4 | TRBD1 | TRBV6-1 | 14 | CASSGGTGREKLFF | TGTGCCAGCAGTGGAGGGACAGGGCGGGAAAAACTGTTTTTT
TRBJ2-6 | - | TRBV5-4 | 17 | CASSFGSRASGANVLTF | TGTGCCAGCAGCTTTGGTTCGAGGGCCTCTGGGGCCAACGTCCTGACTTTC
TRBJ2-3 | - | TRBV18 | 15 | CASSPPRVGTDTQYF | TGTGCCAGCTCACCACCGCGGGTAGGCACAGATACGCAGTATTTT
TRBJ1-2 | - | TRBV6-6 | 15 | CASSRSGVKSYGYTF | TGTGCCAGCAGCCGGAGCGGAGTTAAATCGTATGGCTACACCTTC
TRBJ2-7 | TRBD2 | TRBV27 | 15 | CASSLVSGGSMKQYF | TGTGCCAGCAGTTTAGTTTCGGGCGGGAGTATGAAGCAGTACTTC
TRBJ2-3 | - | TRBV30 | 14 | CAWSVLSRGDTQYF | TGTGCCTGGAGTGTTCTGTCCAGGGGAGATACGCAGTATTTT
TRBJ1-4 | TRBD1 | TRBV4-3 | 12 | CASSRDSEKLFF | TGCGCCAGCAGCCGGGACAGTGAAAAACTGTTTTTT
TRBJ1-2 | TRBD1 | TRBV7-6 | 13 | CASSLEEGAGYTF | TGTGCCAGCAGCTTAGAGGAGGGGGCCGGCTACACCTTC
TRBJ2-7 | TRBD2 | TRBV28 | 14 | CASSYSGRAHEQYF | TGTGCCAGCAGTTACAGCGGGAGGGCCCACGAGCAGTACTTC
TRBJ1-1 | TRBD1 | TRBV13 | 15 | CASSNEQGARTEAFF | TGTGCCAGCAGCAACGAACAGGGGGCAAGGACTGAAGCTTTCTTT
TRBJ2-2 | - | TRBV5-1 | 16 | CASSLDPGFVTGELFF | TGCGCCAGCAGCTTGGATCCAGGGTTTGTCACCGGGGAGCTGTTTTTT
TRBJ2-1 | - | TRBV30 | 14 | CAWGDFGQGRKQFF | TGTGCCTGGGGCGACTTCGGGCAGGGCAGGAAGCAGTTCTTC
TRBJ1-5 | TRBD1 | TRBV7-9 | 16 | CASSLKTGLGNQPQHF | TGTGCCAGCAGCTTAAAGACAGGGCTTGGCAATCAGCCCCAGCATTTT
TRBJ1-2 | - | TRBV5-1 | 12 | CASSLAGYGYTF | TGCGCCAGCAGCTTGGCAGGGTACGGCTACACCTTC
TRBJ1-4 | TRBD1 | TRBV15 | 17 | CATSRIGRGRANEKLFF | TGTGCCACCAGCAGAATTGGCAGGGGGCGGGCTAATGAAAAACTGTTTTTT
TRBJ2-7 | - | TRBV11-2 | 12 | CASSFRQGEQYF | TGTGCCAGCAGCTTCCGTCAGGGCGAGCAGTACTTC
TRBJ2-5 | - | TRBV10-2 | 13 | CASSDWAGAAQYF | TGCGCCAGCAGTGATTGGGCAGGGGCGGCCCAGTACTTC
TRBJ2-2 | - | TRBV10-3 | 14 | CAIMATLNTGELFF | TGTGCCATCATGGCGACATTGAACACCGGGGAGCTGTTTTTT
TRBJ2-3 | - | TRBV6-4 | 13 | CASSAGATDTQYF | TGTGCCAGCAGTGCGGGAGCCACAGATACGCAGTATTTT